This passage covers 12 T cell receptor beta chains from one sample sequenced in a study of cytomegalovirus exposure and HLA in healthy donors. Sequenced by immunoSEQ multiplex PCR; TCRdb stores in-frame clones only, minus some. This sample carries about 160,000 clones, 70% to 90% of them seen once, and the ten largest clones take 2% to 2.5%. The sequenced sample consisted of PBMCs. Receptors originate from a woman between 18 and 29 years old in good health and CMV-seronegative.

The gene calls are TRBV19 and TRBJ2-1; 9 nucleotides align to TRBD2. The V gene end was trimmed by 7 bases and the J gene end by 3 bases; junction bases not matched to a gene: 7. Per germline, CDR1 LNHDA and CDR2 SQIVND (reference sequence). The CDR3 is 15 amino acids. The CDR3 loop reads CASKGREGHYNEQFF. The CDR3 DNA sequence: TGTGCCAGTAAGGGGCGGGAGGGCCACTACAATGAGCAGTTCTTC.

This rearrangement joins TRBV19 to TRBJ1-5; 8 bases match TRBD1. The CDR3 has 14 amino acids. Unmatched junction bases numbered 7, after V lost 4 bases and J lost 8 bases. Germline CDR1 and CDR2: LNHDA and SQIVND (reference sequence). Here the CDR3 reads CASSTQGAGEPQHF. The DNA of the CDR3 is TGTGCCAGTAGTACCCAGGGGGCTGGCGAGCCCCAGCATTTT.

The chain employs TRBV5-1 and TRBJ1-4, with TRBD1 matching over 8 bases. The germline CDR1 and CDR2 sequences are SGHRS and YFSETQ. The junction had 6 bases not matched to a gene; V was cut back by 0 bases and J by 5 bases. This CDR3 has 16 amino acids. In nucleotides, the CDR3 is TGCGCCAGCAGCTTGGGATTTCGGACAGGGAATGAAAAACTGTTTTTT. Translating gives CASSLGFRTGNEKLFF.

This chain connects TRBV11-2 to TRBJ2-5; 8 bases map to TRBD1. The J segment lost 2 bases and the V segment lost 4 bases, leaving 18 bases of the junction unmatched. Germline V gene lookup returns CDR1 SGHAT and CDR2 FQNNGV. The CDR3 extends over 19 amino acids. The CDR3 DNA reads TGTGCCAGCAGCTCAACTAAACAGCTTCGACAGGGGAGTCAAGAGACCCAGTACTTC. Amino acids: CASSSTKQLRQGSQETQYF.

This clone was counted a few times. The chain carries TRBV4-2 and TRBJ1-6, with D perhaps matching TRBD1 (6 bases). V lost 4 bases to trimming and J lost 8 bases, with 12 bases between them. Germline V lookup: CDR1 LGHNA, CDR2 YNFKEQ. The CDR3 extends over 14 amino acids. CDR3 sequence reads: CASSLGQKDSPLHF. CDR3 DNA: TGTGCCAGCAGCCTGGGACAAAAGGATTCACCCCTCCACTTT.

V usage is TRBV5-1 and J usage is TRBJ1-1, with D possibly matching TRBD1 (6 bases). This CDR3 is 14 amino acids long. The V end was cut by 6 bases, the J end by 2 bases, with 14 bases between. Germline assignment: CDR1 SGHRS and CDR2 YFSETQ. The CDR3 sequence is CASKNRQDNTEAFF. CDR3 nucleotides: TGCGCCAGCAAGAACCGACAGGATAACACTGAAGCTTTCTTT. The full variable domain, rest sourced from reference TRBV5-1 and TRBJ1-1, is KAGVTQTPRYLIKTRGQQVTLSCSPISGHRSVSWYQQTPGQGLQFLFEYFSETQRNKGNFPGRFSGRQFSNSRSEMNVSTLELGDSALYLCASKNRQDNTEAFFGQGTRLTVV.

In DNA form, the CDR3 reads TGTGCCAGCCGCGGGAGGAGAAACTACAATGAGCAGTTCTTC. Its translation is CASRGRRNYNEQFF. The chain recombines TRBV27 with TRBJ2-1, with 8 bases that match TRBD2. Germline V gene lookup returns CDR1 MNHEY and CDR2 SMNVEV (reference sequence). CDR3 length: 14 amino acids. Unmatched junction bases numbered 6, after V lost 8 bases and J lost 3 bases.

This clone showed up just a few times. The CDR3 DNA follows: TGCAGCGCCCTCCTCAGGTACGAGCAGTACTTC. It codes for CSALLRYEQYF. This chain connects TRBV29-1 to TRBJ2-7; D not resolved. The V gene lost 7 bases and the J gene lost 4 bases, with 11 bases spanning the gap. The CDR3 totals 11 residues. From germline, CDR1 is SQVTM and CDR2 ANQGSEA.

This clone was observed a single time. The chain couples TRBV27 to TRBJ2-7, with a tentative D call TRBD1 (6 bases). V was clipped by 10 bases and J by 8 bases, with 21 bases between them. The CDR3 sequence is 13 residues long. In germline, CDR1 is MNHEY, CDR2 SMNVEV (reference sequence). CDR3 DNA sequence: TGTGCCACTGGGGACAAGCAGAGCCCCCAGCAGTACTTC. Translating it yields CATGDKQSPQQYF.

The V and J genes are TRBV11-1 and TRBJ2-1, with TRBD1 matching over 7 bases. Germline CDR1 reads SGHAT; CDR2 reads FQDESV (reference sequence). The ends lost 3 bases at V and 3 bases at J; junction bases unmatched: 2. The CDR3 sequence is 14 residues long. CDR3 nucleotide sequence: TGTGCCAGCAGCTTCAGGGGGAACTACAATGAGCAGTTCTTC. Its translation: CASSFRGNYNEQFF. Full variable domain (missing parts from reference TRBV11-1 and TRBJ2-1): EAEVAQSPRYKITEKSQAVAFWCDPISGHATLYWYRQILGQGPELLVQFQDESVVDDSQLPKDRFSAERLKGVDSTLKIQPAELGDSAMYLCASSFRGNYNEQFFGPGTRLTVL.

The rearrangement joins TRBV18 to TRBJ1-2; possibly TRBD1 for D (5 bases). Germline V CDR1 and CDR2: KGHSH, LQKENI. The CDR3 is 14 residues long. V lost 3 bases and J lost 5, with 13 bases in between. The CDR3 sequence: CASSPLQTEYGYTF. CDR3 sequence (DNA): TGTGCCAGCTCACCCCTACAGACAGAGTATGGCTACACCTTC.

DNA for the CDR3: TGTGCCAGCAGTTACCTCCCAACTAGTCCTAATACGCAGTATTTT. Translation gives CASSYLPTSPNTQYF. The genes are TRBV6-5 and TRBJ2-3; weak D call: TRBD2 (5 bases). V lost 2 bases and J 7 bases, leaving 16 bases between the germline ends. Germline assignment: CDR1 MNHEY and CDR2 SVGAGI. This CDR3 is 15 amino acids long.